This T cell receptor (beta chain) came from a study of blood T cell repertoires in COVID-19. Study summary: Spain, Italy and the United States supplied samples that represented acute and convalescent COVID-19. In each case, the material was cDNA or gDNA derived from T cells, B-cell-depleted T cells, or PBMCs.

Original processing notes: Amplification with reference gene primers provided the estimates of nucleated cell counts. Sequencing was performed with immunoSEQ multiplex PCR; in TCRdb, only in-frame clones are kept and a portion is missing. The D gene and trimming were derived from the DNA, and the V and J assignments and clone size from that table. The data contain 300,000 to 400,000 clones, roughly 89% of them singletons. The clonotype originates from a man aged 25-45 years with COVID-19, enrolled during active disease. The sequencing input was peripheral blood.

The chain's CDR3 is CASSPPDRYNEQFF. The CDR3 region has the DNA TGTGCCAGCTCACCCCCGGACAGATACAATGAGCAGTTCTTC. The chain couples TRBV18 to TRBJ2-1; possibly TRBD1 for D (6 bases). V shed 3 bases and J shed 4 bases, with 10 bases lying between them. This CDR3 spans 14 amino acids. Looked up from germline, CDR1 is KGHSH and CDR2 is LQKENI. Complete variable domain (other parts from reference TRBV18 and TRBJ2-1): NAGVMQNPRHLVRRRGQEARLRCSPMKGHSHVYWYRQLPEEGLKFMVYLQKENIIDESGMPKERFSAEFPKEGPSILRIQQVVRGDSAAYFCASSPPDRYNEQFFGPGTRLTVL.